Following are 31 T cell receptor beta chains from one sample sequenced in a study of cytomegalovirus exposure and HLA in healthy donors. The PCR made use of 60 Vbeta and 13 Jbeta primers. Produced via immunoSEQ multiplex PCR; TCRdb's table is partial and in-frame only. The sample includes about 160,000 clones, 65% to 80% of them seen just once. The sequenced sample consisted of PBMCs. The receptors were gathered from a woman in her forties or fifties in good health and CMV-seropositive.

V and J are TRBV29-1 and TRBJ1-1; 8 bases line up with TRBD1. V shed 7 bases and J 1 base; nucleotides not matched to a gene: 11. The germline CDR1 and CDR2 sequences are SQVTM and ANQGSEA. The CDR3 consists of 15 residues. CDR3 sequence reads: CSESPLDRGNTEAFF. CDR3 in DNA: TGCAGCGAGTCACCACTCGACAGGGGGAACACTGAAGCTTTCTTT.

This clone has only one observation. This chain links TRBV5-4 with TRBJ2-3; TRBD2 matches 13 bases. Germline assignment: CDR1 SGHNT and CDR2 YYREEE (reference sequence). V gave up 2 bases and J gave up 3 bases; unmatched junction bases: 6. The CDR3 loop spans 17 amino acids. CDR3 DNA sequence: TGTGCCAGCAGCTTCGGGACTAGCGGGGCTCCTACAGATACGCAGTATTTT. Its translation is CASSFGTSGAPTDTQYF. Filled out from reference TRBV5-4 and TRBJ2-3, the complete variable domain reads ETGVTQSPTHLIKTRGQQVTLRCSSQSGHNTVSWYQQALGQGPQFIFQYYREEENGRGNFPPRFSGLQFPNYSSELNVNALELDDSALYLCASSFGTSGAPTDTQYFGPGTRLTVL.

V is TRBV29-1 and J is TRBJ2-5; 8 bases align to TRBD2. The V segment lost 5 bases and the J segment 5 bases; nucleotides outside the gene matches: 4. Germline lookup yields CDR1 SQVTM and CDR2 ANQGSEA. CDR3 size: 12 residues. The CDR3 DNA is TGCAGCGTTTTCGGGGGGGCGGAGACCCAGTACTTC. Translating gives CSVFGGAETQYF.

The CDR3 loop is CASSLSSQVYGYTF. The DNA of the CDR3 is TGTGCCAGCAGTTTATCGAGTCAGGTCTATGGCTACACCTTC. The chain links TRBV27 to TRBJ1-2; D not resolved. CDR1 and CDR2 from the germline V gene are MNHEY and SMNVEV (reference sequence). This CDR3 is 14 amino acids long. V shed 0 bases and J shed 4 bases, with 9 bases lying between them.

J is TRBJ2-3 and V is TRBV5-1; 9 positions match TRBD1. Per germline, CDR1 SGHRS and CDR2 YFSETQ. With V trimmed by 4 bases and J by 5 bases, 11 bases remained unmatched. The CDR3 covers 16 residues. The CDR3 DNA reads as TGCGCCAGCAGCCCGACAGGGGGGCCTGCTCTAGATACGCAGTATTTT. This gives the protein CASSPTGGPALDTQYF.

CDR3 coding DNA: TGCGCCAGCAGCTACAGGGCTGTGGACATTCAGTACTTC. It specifies CASSYRAVDIQYF. This chain uses TRBV5-1 with TRBJ2-4; possible D gene TRBD1, 6 bases. There are 13 residues in the CDR3. Per the germline V gene, CDR1 is SGHRS and CDR2 is YFSETQ. V lost 3 bases to trimming and J lost 8 bases, with 12 bases between them.

The gene calls are TRBV15 and TRBJ1-1; no clear D gene. Per germline, CDR1 LNHNV and CDR2 YYDKDF (reference sequence). Between the trimmed V and J ends, which lost 5 bases and 3 bases, there was a span of 16 bases. The CDR3 is 15 residues long. CDR3 region: CATSGSESSDTEAFF. The CDR3 DNA is TGTGCCACCAGCGGGTCTGAGTCGAGCGACACTGAAGCTTTCTTT.

This clone showed up just a few times. The chain recombines TRBV5-1 with TRBJ1-1; 7 bases match TRBD1. This CDR3 is 13 amino acids long. Germline CDR1 is SGHRS and CDR2 is YFSETQ. Trimming removed 0 bases from V and 7 bases from J; junction bases left unmatched: 3. Here the CDR3 reads CASSLDRGSEAFF. CDR3 nucleotide sequence: TGCGCCAGCAGCTTGGACAGGGGCAGTGAAGCTTTCTTT.

The chain employs TRBV7-9 and TRBJ1-2, with 11 bases matching TRBD1. CDR3 length equals 15 residues. The J segment lost 8 bases and the V segment lost 4 bases, leaving 9 bases of the junction unmatched. Germline V gene sequence: CDR1 SEHNR, CDR2 FQNEAQ (reference sequence). CDR3 amino acids: CASSSFRDRGRGYTF. For the CDR3, the DNA is TGTGCCAGCAGCTCCTTCCGGGACAGGGGGAGAGGCTACACCTTC.

Details on this clone: The same CDR3 can be traced to other DNA sequences in this sample. This chain connects TRBV5-4 to TRBJ1-1, with D hard to call. The V end was cut by 0 bases, the J end by 1 base, with 4 bases between. CDR1 SGHNT and CDR2 YYREEE come from the germline V gene (reference sequence). This CDR3 is built from 13 residues. CDR3 DNA sequence: TGTGCCAGCAGCTTGGACAGGAACACTGAAGCTTTCTTT. Residues: CASSLDRNTEAFF.

This clone was seen only a few times. The V and J genes are TRBV6-1 and TRBJ1-1; no clear D. Trimming took 2 bases from V and 5 from J, leaving 12 bases between them. This CDR3 has 14 residues. Germline-derived CDR1 and CDR2 are MNHNS and SASEGT. CDR3 protein: CASSEYTGWTEAFF. The CDR3, as DNA: TGTGCCAGCAGTGAATACACGGGTTGGACTGAAGCTTTCTTT.

The chain carries TRBV5-4 and TRBJ2-1, with 7 bases fitting TRBD2. Trimming removed 0 bases from V and 5 bases from J; junction bases left unmatched: 8. Per germline, CDR1 SGHNT and CDR2 YYREEE (reference sequence). The CDR3 extends over 16 amino acids. CDR3 DNA sequence: TGTGCCAGCAGCTTGGAAGGTAGCGGGCGGAACAATGAGCAGTTCTTC. Its translation: CASSLEGSGRNNEQFF.

This chain connects TRBV29-1 to TRBJ1-1, with 7 bases aligning to TRBD1. The V gene end was trimmed by 6 bases and the J gene end by 4 bases; junction bases not matched to a gene: 5. From germline, CDR1 is SQVTM and CDR2 ANQGSEA. The CDR3 contains 12 residues. The CDR3 spells CSVRQGGTEAFF. DNA of the CDR3: TGCAGCGTGCGACAGGGAGGCACTGAAGCTTTCTTT.

The table lists this clone with a few counts. This chain connects TRBV6-5 to TRBJ2-3, with a possible D match to TRBD1 (5 bases). Germline values: CDR1 MNHEY, CDR2 SVGAGI. The CDR3 length is 13 residues. The V end was cut by 6 bases, the J end by 7 bases, with 14 bases between. The CDR3 nucleotides are TGTGCCAGCAGCATAAGCGCAGGGAATACGCAGTATTTT. Translating it yields CASSISAGNTQYF.

This clone was counted between two and nine times. This chain joins TRBV7-9 and TRBJ2-1; 9 bases align to TRBD1. Germline V gives CDR1 SEHNR, CDR2 FQNEAQ (reference sequence). The CDR3 is 14 residues long. V shed 5 bases and J 11 bases; nucleotides not matched to a gene: 10. The CDR3 region is CASSLSRDRDQQFF. The CDR3 DNA reads TGTGCCAGCAGCCTGTCCCGGGACAGGGATCAGCAGTTCTTC.

The rearrangement links TRBV2 to TRBJ2-1; TRBD2 is a possible D gene (5 bases). The CDR3 runs to 13 residues. Trimming stripped 6 bases from V and 6 bases from J, with 12 bases between. Germline assignment: CDR1 SNHLY and CDR2 FYNNEI. This CDR3 reads CASSSTSSNEQFF. Written as DNA, the CDR3 is TGTGCCAGCAGCTCCACTAGTAGCAATGAGCAGTTCTTC.

The chain has TRBV14 and TRBJ2-7, with D hard to call. V gave up 3 bases and J gave up 3 bases, with 3 bases separating them. The germline gives CDR1 SGHDN, CDR2 FVKESK. The CDR3 contains 11 residues. CDR3 bases: TGTGCCAGCAGCCACCTCTACGAGCAGTACTTC. Translating it yields CASSHLYEQYF.

The chain combines TRBV27 with TRBJ2-1; D perhaps matches TRBD2 (6 bases). Per the germline V gene, CDR1 is MNHEY and CDR2 is SMNVEV (reference sequence). The CDR3 is 16 amino acids. Trimming took 5 bases from V and 3 from J, leaving 17 bases between them. CDR3 in DNA: TGTGCCAGCAGTCATAGTGGCGGGACTCTCTACAATGAGCAGTTCTTC. It encodes CASSHSGGTLYNEQFF.

This clone was seen more than once but under ten times. V and J are TRBV9 and TRBJ1-2, with D unresolved. The CDR3 consists of 13 residues. Between the trimmed V and J ends, which lost 2 bases and 3 bases, there was a span of 8 bases. Per germline, CDR1 SGDLS and CDR2 YYNGEE. The CDR3 coding sequence is TGTGCCAGCAGCGTGGCCACCCACTATGGCTACACCTTC. Protein sequence: CASSVATHYGYTF.

This chain links TRBV2 with TRBJ2-2, with TRBD2 matching 12 bases. V gave up 6 bases and J gave up 6 bases; unmatched junction bases: 5. This CDR3 is 15 amino acids long. CDR1 is SNHLY and CDR2 is FYNNEI in the germline V gene. CDR3 amino acids: CASSHGLAGPGELFF. In nucleotides, the CDR3 is TGTGCCAGCAGCCATGGACTAGCGGGGCCCGGGGAGCTGTTTTTT.

This sequence joins TRBV29-1 and TRBJ2-5, with TRBD2 matching 7 bases. Germline V gene lookup returns CDR1 SQVTM and CDR2 ANQGSEA. V gave up 4 bases and J gave up 1 base; unmatched junction bases: 3. This CDR3 is built from 13 residues. This CDR3 is CSVVGGGQETQYF. Here the CDR3 DNA reads TGCAGCGTTGTGGGGGGGGGCCAAGAGACCCAGTACTTC.

This clone was counted between two and nine times. The J gene is TRBJ1-1, the V gene TRBV7-2; the D gene is possibly TRBD1 (5 bases). CDR3 length: 15 residues. Germline values: CDR1 SGHTA, CDR2 FQGNSA. Trimming stripped 4 bases from V and 3 bases from J, with 15 bases between. CDR3 coding DNA: TGTGCCAGCAGCTCCAGACAGTATGAAGACACTGAAGCTTTCTTT. This translates into CASSSRQYEDTEAFF. Looking up the rest from reference TRBV7-2 and TRBJ1-1 gives the full variable domain: GAGVSQSPSNKVTEKGKDVELRCDPISGHTALYWYRQSLGQGLEFLIYFQGNSAPDKSGLPSDRFSAERTGGSVSTLTIQRTQQEDSAVYLCASSSRQYEDTEAFFGQGTRLTVV.

Comments on this clone: Germline is not matched at one junction end, which may reflect a read error. The rearrangement joins TRBV7-9 to TRBJ2-5; 8 bases align to TRBD2. The germline V gene encodes CDR1 SEHNR and CDR2 FQNEAQ (reference sequence). The CDR3 loop spans 17 amino acids. CDR3 in DNA: TGTTCCAGCAGCTTAGGCGCCCTAGCGGGCGTCCAAGAGACCCAGTACTTC. Residues: CSSSLGALAGVQETQYF.

This clone was observed a single time. The chain has TRBV7-9 and TRBJ2-3; D remains ambiguous. The CDR3 length is 11 residues. Per germline, CDR1 SEHNR and CDR2 FQNEAQ (reference sequence). Trimming removed 5 bases at V and 5 bases at J, with 5 bases between. The CDR3 sequence is CASSLRDTQYF. CDR3 nucleotide sequence: TGTGCCAGCAGCCTAAGAGATACGCAGTATTTT.

This clone showed up just once. This chain uses TRBV6-6 with TRBJ1-2, with a weak D call TRBD1 (6 bases). The V end lost 0 bases, the J end lost 4 bases, and 12 bases lay between the germline ends. CDR1 is MNHNY, CDR2 SVGAGI, per germline (reference sequence). The CDR3 totals 15 residues. DNA of the CDR3: TGTGCCAGCAGTTACTCGACGCAGGGGCCCTATGGCTACACCTTC. It codes for CASSYSTQGPYGYTF.

This clone was observed a handful of times. The rearrangement joins TRBV11-2 to TRBJ1-2; D is possibly TRBD1 (5 bases). V was pared by 5 bases and J by 2 bases, with 12 bases between. Germline CDR1 reads SGHAT; CDR2 reads FQNNGV. The CDR3 sequence is 14 residues long. CDR3 sequence (DNA): TGTGCCAGCAGCACGGGGGGGGGAAACTATGGCTACACCTTC. Its protein product is CASSTGGGNYGYTF.

The J gene is TRBJ2-7, the V gene TRBV29-1; weak D call: TRBD1 (5 bases). The germline V gene encodes CDR1 SQVTM and CDR2 ANQGSEA. The CDR3 contains 12 residues. The germline V and J ends were trimmed by 1 base and 2 bases, with 6 bases remaining between them. CDR3 protein: CSVEGRAYEQYF. CDR3 sequence (DNA): TGCAGCGTTGAAGGCAGGGCCTACGAGCAGTACTTC.

The chain combines TRBV27 with TRBJ2-7; 8 positions agree with TRBD1. This CDR3 spans 14 amino acids. Germline V CDR1 and CDR2: MNHEY, SMNVEV (reference sequence). V shed 5 bases and J 2 bases; nucleotides not matched to a gene: 5. The CDR3 nucleotides read TGTGCCAGCAGTCCCATGGACAGGGCCTACGAGCAGTACTTC. It is translated as CASSPMDRAYEQYF.

The chain combines TRBV5-6 with TRBJ2-2; weak D call: TRBD1 (5 bases). The CDR3 length is 14 residues. Trimming removed 5 bases from V and 6 bases from J, with 14 bases in between. Per the germline V gene, CDR1 is SGHDT and CDR2 is YYEEEE. The CDR3 DNA is TGTGCCAGCAGATTCCAGGGAAGCGCCGGGGAGCTGTTTTTT. Translating gives CASRFQGSAGELFF.

The rearrangement uses TRBV6-6 and TRBJ1-2; TRBD1 is a possible D gene (6 bases). Looked up from germline, CDR1 is MNHNY and CDR2 is SVGAGI (reference sequence). Trimming took 6 bases from V and 5 from J, leaving 13 bases between them. This CDR3 region has 13 residues. The CDR3: CASRPTGFYGYTF. DNA of the CDR3: TGTGCCAGCAGACCGACAGGATTTTATGGCTACACCTTC.

The CDR3 nucleotides read TGTGCCAGCAGCGTACAGGGACGGGGGACACCCCTCCACTTT. The encoded protein is CASSVQGRGTPLHF. This chain links TRBV9 with TRBJ1-6; a weak D match, TRBD1 (5 bases). V was trimmed by 1 base and J by 11 bases, leaving 13 bases between them. The CDR3 runs to 14 residues. Germline values: CDR1 SGDLS, CDR2 YYNGEE.